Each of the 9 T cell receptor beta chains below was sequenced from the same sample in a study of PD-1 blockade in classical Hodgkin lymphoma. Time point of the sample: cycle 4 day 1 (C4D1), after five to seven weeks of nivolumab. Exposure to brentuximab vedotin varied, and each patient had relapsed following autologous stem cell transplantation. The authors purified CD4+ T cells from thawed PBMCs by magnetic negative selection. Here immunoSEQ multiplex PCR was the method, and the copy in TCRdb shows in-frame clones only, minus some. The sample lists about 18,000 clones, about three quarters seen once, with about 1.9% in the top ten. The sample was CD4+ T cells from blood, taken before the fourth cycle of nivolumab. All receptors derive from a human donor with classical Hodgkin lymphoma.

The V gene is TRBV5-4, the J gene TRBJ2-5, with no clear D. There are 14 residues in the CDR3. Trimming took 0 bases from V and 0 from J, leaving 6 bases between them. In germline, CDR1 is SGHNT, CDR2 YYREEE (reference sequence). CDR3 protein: CASSLVADQETQYF. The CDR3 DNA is TGTGCCAGCAGCTTGGTGGCAGACCAAGAGACCCAGTACTTC.

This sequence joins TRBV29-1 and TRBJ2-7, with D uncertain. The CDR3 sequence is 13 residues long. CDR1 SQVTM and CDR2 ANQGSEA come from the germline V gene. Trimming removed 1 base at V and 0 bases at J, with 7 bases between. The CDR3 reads CSVEGSSSYEQYF. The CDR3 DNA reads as TGCAGCGTTGAAGGCAGTAGCTCCTACGAGCAGTACTTC.

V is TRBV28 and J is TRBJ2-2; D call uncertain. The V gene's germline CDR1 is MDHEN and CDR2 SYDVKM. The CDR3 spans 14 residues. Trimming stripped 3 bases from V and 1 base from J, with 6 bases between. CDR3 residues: CASSFRQNTGELFF. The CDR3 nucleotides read TGTGCCAGCAGTTTCCGACAGAACACCGGGGAGCTGTTTTTT. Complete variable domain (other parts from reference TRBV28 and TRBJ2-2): DVKVTQSSRYLVKRTGEKVFLECVQDMDHENMFWYRQDPGLGLRLIYFSYDVKMKEKGDIPEGYSVSREKKERFSLILESASTNQTSMYLCASSFRQNTGELFFGEGSRLTVL.

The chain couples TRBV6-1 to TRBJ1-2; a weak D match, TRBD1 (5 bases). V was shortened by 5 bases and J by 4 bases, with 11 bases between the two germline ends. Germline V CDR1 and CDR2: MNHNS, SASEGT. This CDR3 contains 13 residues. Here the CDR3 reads CASSMEGTYGYTF. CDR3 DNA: TGTGCCAGCAGTATGGAGGGGACCTATGGCTACACCTTC.

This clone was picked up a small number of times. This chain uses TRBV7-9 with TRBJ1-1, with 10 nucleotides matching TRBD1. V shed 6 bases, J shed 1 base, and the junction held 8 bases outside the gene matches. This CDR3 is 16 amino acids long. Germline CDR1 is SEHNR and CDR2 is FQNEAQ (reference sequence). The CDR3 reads CASSLPGDRGNTEAFF. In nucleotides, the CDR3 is TGTGCCAGCAGTTTACCGGGGGACAGGGGGAACACTGAAGCTTTCTTT.

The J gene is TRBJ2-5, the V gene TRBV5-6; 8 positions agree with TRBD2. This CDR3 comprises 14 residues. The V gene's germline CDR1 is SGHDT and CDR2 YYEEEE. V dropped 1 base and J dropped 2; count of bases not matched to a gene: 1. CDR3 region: CASSLTSGQETQYF. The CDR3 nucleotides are TGTGCCAGCAGCTTGACTAGCGGACAAGAGACCCAGTACTTC.

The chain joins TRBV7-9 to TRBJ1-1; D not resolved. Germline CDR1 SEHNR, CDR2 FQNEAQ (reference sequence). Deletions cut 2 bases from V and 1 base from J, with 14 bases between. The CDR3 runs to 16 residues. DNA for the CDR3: TGTGCCAGCAGCTTAACCCCCCCACTAGAGAACACTGAAGCTTTCTTT. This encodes CASSLTPPLENTEAFF.

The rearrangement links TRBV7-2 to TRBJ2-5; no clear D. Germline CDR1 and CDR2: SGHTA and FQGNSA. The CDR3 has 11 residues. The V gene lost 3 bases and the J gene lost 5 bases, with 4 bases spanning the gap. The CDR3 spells CASSFGETQYF. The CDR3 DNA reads TGTGCCAGCAGCTTCGGGGAGACCCAGTACTTC.

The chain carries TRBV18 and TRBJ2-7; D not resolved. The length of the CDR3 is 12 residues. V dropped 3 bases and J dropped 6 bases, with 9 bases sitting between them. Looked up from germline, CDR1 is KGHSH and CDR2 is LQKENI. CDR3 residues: CASSPRYGEQYF. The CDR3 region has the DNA TGTGCCAGCTCACCCCGGTACGGCGAGCAGTACTTC.